The 5 T cell receptor beta chains listed next were all sequenced from one sample in a study of T cell repertoires in cytomegalovirus infection. A single record per CDR3 protein comes from TCRdb applying MiXCR to the reads. The sample yields 650,000 to 900,000 distinct CDR3 sequences, roughly 33% seen once. Antigen specificity for these receptors is unknown. This material consisted of cultured CD8+ T cells from PBMCs, taken from culture after CMV antigen stimulation. These receptors came from a human donor in good health (CMV status not recorded). Some clones in this sample may be carry-over from other donors' samples.

This chain uses TRBV10-3 with TRBJ2-1; 12 bases agree with TRBD2. This CDR3 region has 18 residues. The V gene end was trimmed by 3 bases and the J gene end by 8 bases; junction bases not matched to a gene: 14. Per the germline V gene, CDR1 is ENHRY and CDR2 is SYGVKD. The CDR3 coding sequence is TGTGCCATCAGTGATGGGTGGACTAGCGGGGCCGCCGGGCATGAGCAGTTCTTC. This gives the protein CAISDGWTSGAAGHEQFF.

This clonotype was seen at least ten times. This chain links TRBV7-2 with TRBJ1-4, with a weak D call TRBD1 (5 bases). CDR1 SGHTA and CDR2 FQGNSA come from the germline V gene. The CDR3 covers 13 residues. V was shortened by 6 bases and J by 5 bases, with 10 bases between the two germline ends. CDR3 in DNA: TGTGCCAGCAGTCCTTGGGGGAATGAAAAACTGTTTTTT. Translation: CASSPWGNEKLFF. Complete variable domain (other parts from reference TRBV7-2 and TRBJ1-4): GAGVSQSPSNKVTEKGKDVELRCDPISGHTALYWYRQSLGQGLEFLIYFQGNSAPDKSGLPSDRFSAERTGGSVSTLTIQRTQQEDSAVYLCASSPWGNEKLFFGSGTQLSVL.

This clonotype was recorded at least ten times. The V gene is TRBV4-1, the J gene TRBJ1-5, with D perhaps TRBD1 (6 bases). The germline V gene encodes CDR1 MGHRA and CDR2 YSYEKL. CDR3 size: 16 residues. V was cut by 1 base and J by 0 bases, with 10 bases left in between. The CDR3 is CASSQGDIYSNQPQHF. CDR3 bases: TGCGCCAGCAGCCAAGGGGACATTTATAGCAATCAGCCCCAGCATTTT.

Concerning this clonotype itself: This clone may be a read error of a much larger clone one base away. The chain is built from TRBV7-6 and TRBJ2-2, with D possibly being TRBD2 (5 bases). V was shortened by 4 bases and J by 7 bases, with 7 bases between the two germline ends. This CDR3 is 12 amino acids long. Germline V CDR1 and CDR2: SGHVS, FNYEAQ. The CDR3 loop reads CASSWEFGELFF. CDR3 coding DNA: TGTGCCAGCAGCTGGGAGTTCGGGGAGCTGTTTTTT.

The chain links TRBV4-3 to TRBJ2-2, with 7 bases identical to TRBD1. This CDR3 comprises 15 residues. V was pared by 5 bases and J by 0 bases, with 3 bases of the junction left unmatched. The V gene's germline CDR1 is LGHNA and CDR2 YSLEER. The CDR3 spells CASSVQGANTGELFF. The DNA of the CDR3 is TGCGCCAGCAGCGTTCAGGGGGCGAACACCGGGGAGCTGTTTTTT.